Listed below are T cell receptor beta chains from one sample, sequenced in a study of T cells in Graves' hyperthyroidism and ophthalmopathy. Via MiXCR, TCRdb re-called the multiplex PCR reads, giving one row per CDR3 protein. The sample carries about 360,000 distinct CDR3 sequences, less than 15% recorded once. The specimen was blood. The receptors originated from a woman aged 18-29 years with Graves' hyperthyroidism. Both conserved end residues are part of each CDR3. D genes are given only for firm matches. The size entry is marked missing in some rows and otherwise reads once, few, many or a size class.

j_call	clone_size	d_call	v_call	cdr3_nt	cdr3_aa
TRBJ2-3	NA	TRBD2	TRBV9	TGTGCCAGCAGCGTAGTTAGCGGGGGGGCCACAGATACGCAGTATTTT	CASSVVSGGATDTQYF
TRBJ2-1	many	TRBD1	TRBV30	TGTGCCTGGAGAAACAGGGGGCACAACAATGAGCAGTTCTTC	CAWRNRGHNNEQFF
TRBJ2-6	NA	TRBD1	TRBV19	TGTGCCAGTAGTATCGGGACAGGGCTCTCTGGGGCCAACGTCCTGACTTTC	CASSIGTGLSGANVLTF
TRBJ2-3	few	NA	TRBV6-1	TGTGCCAGCAGTGAGGGGCATAGCACAGATACGCAGTATTTT	CASSEGHSTDTQYF
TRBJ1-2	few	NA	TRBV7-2	TGTGCCGGCAGCTTAGGCCGATTCAGGGCATCTAACTATGGCTACACCTTC	CAGSLGRFRASNYGYTF
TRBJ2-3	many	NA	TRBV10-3	TGTGCCATCAGTGAGTCAACAGATACGCAGTATTTT	CAISESTDTQYF
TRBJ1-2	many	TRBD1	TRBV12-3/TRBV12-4	TGTGCCAGCAGTTTAGGCGGGACAGGTGTTGGCTACACCTTC	CASSLGGTGVGYTF
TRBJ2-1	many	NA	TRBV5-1	TGCGCCAGCAGCGAGACGGCCTTAGGTGAGCAGTTCTTC	CASSETALGEQFF
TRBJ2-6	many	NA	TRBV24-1	TGTGCCACCAGTGATTCCTCGACAGCACCCTCTGGGGCCAACGTCCTGACTTTC	CATSDSSTAPSGANVLTF
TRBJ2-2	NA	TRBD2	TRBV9	TGTGCCAGCAGCGGCCGGGGGGGACCAATCAACACCGGGGAGCTGTTTTTT	CASSGRGGPINTGELFF
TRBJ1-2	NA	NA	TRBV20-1	TGCAGTGCTAGAGATAATAGGGAGACCTTC	CSARDNRETF
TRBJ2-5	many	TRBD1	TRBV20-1	TGCAGTGCCTCCGAGACAGGGGTAGACACCCAGTACTTC	CSASETGVDTQYF
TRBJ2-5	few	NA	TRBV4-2	TGTGCCAGCAGCCAAGTTGACAATCCACCGTACCAAGAGACCCAGTACTTC	CASSQVDNPPYQETQYF
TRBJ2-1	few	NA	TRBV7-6	TGTGCCAGCAGCTTAGTAGGGGGGCGGGATGAGCAGTTCTTC	CASSLVGGRDEQFF
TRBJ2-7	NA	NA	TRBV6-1	TGTGCCACCTCGGCAGGGCGAGGCGAGCAGTACTTC	CATSAGRGEQYF
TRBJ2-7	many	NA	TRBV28	TGTGCCAGCAGTTTAGAGGGCGGAGGCTACGAGCAGTACTTC	CASSLEGGGYEQYF
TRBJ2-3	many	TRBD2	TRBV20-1	TGCAGTGCTAGTCCCAGCGGGGGGGCAGATACGCAGTATTTT	CSASPSGGADTQYF
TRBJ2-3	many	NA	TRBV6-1	TGTGCCAGCAGTGAAAGGCGGGGCGGCACAGATACGCAGTATTTT	CASSERRGGTDTQYF
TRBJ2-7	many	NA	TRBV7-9	TGTGCCAGCAGCTCCGCCCCGACAGCTAACGAGCAGTACTTC	CASSSAPTANEQYF
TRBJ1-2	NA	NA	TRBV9	TGTGCCAGCAGCCCCCCGGGGGCCTATGGCTACACCTTC	CASSPPGAYGYTF
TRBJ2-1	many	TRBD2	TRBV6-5	TGTGCCAGCAGTTACGGGGGACTAGCGGACGACAATGAGCAGTTCTTC	CASSYGGLADDNEQFF
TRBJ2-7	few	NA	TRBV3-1	TGTGCCAGCAGCCCCGGGTCTCATCCAAGTTACGAGCAGTACTTC	CASSPGSHPSYEQYF
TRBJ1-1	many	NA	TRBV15	TGTGCCACCAGCCGCGTCTCAAGTAACACTGAAGCTTTCTTT	CATSRVSSNTEAFF
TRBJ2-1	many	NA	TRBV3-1	TGTGCCAGCAGCCAAGATGGGGGTCACTACAATGAGCAGTTCTTC	CASSQDGGHYNEQFF
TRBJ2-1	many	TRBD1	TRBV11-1	TGTGCCAGCAGCAGTGGACAGGGTTTTTACAATGAGCAGTTCTTC	CASSSGQGFYNEQFF
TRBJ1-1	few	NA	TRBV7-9	TGTGCCAGCAGACTCGAGAGGTCGGGGTACACTGAAGCTTTCTTT	CASRLERSGYTEAFF
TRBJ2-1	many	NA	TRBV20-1	TGCAGTGCTAGCGATATGAGGGGCAATGAGCAGTTCTTC	CSASDMRGNEQFF
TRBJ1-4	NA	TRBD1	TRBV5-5	TGTGCCAGCAGCTTGGGCGGACAGGGACTTTGGGAAAAACTGTTTTTT	CASSLGGQGLWEKLFF
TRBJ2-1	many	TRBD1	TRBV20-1	TGCAGTGCTAGAAGTGGACAGGGCGGCGGTGAGCAGTTCTTC	CSARSGQGGGEQFF
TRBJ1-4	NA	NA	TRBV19	TGTGCCAGTGGACACATTAATGAAAAACTGTTTTTT	CASGHINEKLFF
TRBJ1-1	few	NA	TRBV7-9	TGTGCCATCAACACCCCGCCGTGGACTGAAGCTTTCTTT	CAINTPPWTEAFF